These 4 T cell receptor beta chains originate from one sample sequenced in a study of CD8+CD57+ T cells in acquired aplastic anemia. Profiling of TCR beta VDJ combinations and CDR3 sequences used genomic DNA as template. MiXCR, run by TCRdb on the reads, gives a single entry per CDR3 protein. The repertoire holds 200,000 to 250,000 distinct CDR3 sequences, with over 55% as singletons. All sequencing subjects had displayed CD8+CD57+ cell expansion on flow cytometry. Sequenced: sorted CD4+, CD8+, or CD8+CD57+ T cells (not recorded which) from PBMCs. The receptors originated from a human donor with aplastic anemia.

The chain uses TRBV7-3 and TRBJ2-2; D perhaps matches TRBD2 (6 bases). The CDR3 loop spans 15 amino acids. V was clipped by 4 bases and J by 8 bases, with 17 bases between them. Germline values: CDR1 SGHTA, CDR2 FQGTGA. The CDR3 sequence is CASSSTAGRAGELFF. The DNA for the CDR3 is TGTGCCAGCAGCTCAACGGCGGGGCGGGCTGGGGAGCTGTTTTTT.

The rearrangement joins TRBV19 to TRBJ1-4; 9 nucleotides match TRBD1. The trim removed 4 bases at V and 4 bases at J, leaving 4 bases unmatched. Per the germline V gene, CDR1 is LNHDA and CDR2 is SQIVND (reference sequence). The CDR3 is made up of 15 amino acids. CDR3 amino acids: CASSTTGGSNEKLFF. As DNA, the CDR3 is TGTGCCAGTAGTACGACAGGGGGAAGTAATGAAAAACTGTTTTTT.

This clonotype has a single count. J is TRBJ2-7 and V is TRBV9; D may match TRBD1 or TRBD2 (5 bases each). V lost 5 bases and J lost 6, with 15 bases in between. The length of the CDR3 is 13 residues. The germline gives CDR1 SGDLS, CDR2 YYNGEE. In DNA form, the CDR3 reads TGTGCCAGCAGTTACACCCTGAGGGGCGAGCAGTACTTC. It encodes CASSYTLRGEQYF.

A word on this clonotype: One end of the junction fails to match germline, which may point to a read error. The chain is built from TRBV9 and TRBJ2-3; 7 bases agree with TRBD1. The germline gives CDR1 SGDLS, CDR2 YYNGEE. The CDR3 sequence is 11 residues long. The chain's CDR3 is CASSTGDRAVF. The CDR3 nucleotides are TGTGCCAGCAGCACAGGTGACAGGGCTGTTTTT.